This T cell receptor (beta chain) was captured in a study of tumor and adjacent non-tumor tissue in lung cancer. This sample's RNA came from whole unsorted tissue. This non-tumor lung sample came from over 3 cm beyond the tumor edge. This CDR3 is 13 amino acids long. The V gene's germline CDR1 is SGHRS and CDR2 YFSETQ. The count of this clonotype is one. As yet, its antigen is unknown. One end of the junction fails to match germline, which may point to a read error. The study, taken as a whole, reports: Tumor TCR diversity, when higher, was linked to shorter survival.

TCRbeta libraries were built with three rounds of nested PCR, modified from ARM-PCR. In TCRdb, the multiplex PCR reads were re-called with MiXCR into one record per CDR3 protein. The sample consists of some 100,000 distinct CDR3 sequences, 65% of them appearing once. The V gene is TRBV5-1, the J gene TRBJ1-1, with D possibly being TRBD1 (5 bases). The TCR sequence derives from a man aged 30 to 39 with non-small cell lung cancer. Sequencing was performed on distant non-tumor lung tissue. CDR3 amino acids: CARSPGGNTEAFF. The CDR3, as DNA: TGCGCCCGCAGCCCGGGGGGGAACACTGAAGCTTTCTTT. Supplemented by reference TRBV5-1 and TRBJ1-1, the full variable domain reads KAGVTQTPRYLIKTRGQQVTLSCSPISGHRSVSWYQQTPGQGLQFLFEYFSETQRNKGNFPGRFSGRQFSNSRSEMNVSTLELGDSALYLCARSPGGNTEAFFGQGTRLTVV.